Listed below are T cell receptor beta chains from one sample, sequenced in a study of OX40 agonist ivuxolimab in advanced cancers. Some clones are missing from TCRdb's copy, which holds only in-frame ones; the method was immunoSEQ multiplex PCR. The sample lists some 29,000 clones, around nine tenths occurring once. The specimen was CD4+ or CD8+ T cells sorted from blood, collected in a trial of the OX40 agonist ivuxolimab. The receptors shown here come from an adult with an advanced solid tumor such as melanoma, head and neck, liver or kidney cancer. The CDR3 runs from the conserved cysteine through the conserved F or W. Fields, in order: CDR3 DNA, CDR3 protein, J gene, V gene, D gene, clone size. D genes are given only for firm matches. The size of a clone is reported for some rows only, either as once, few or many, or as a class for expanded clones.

TGTGCCAGTGGGCGGTCAGTAATATACGAGCAGTACTTC	CASGRSVIYEQYF	TRBJ2-7	TRBV19	NA	NA
TGTGCCAGCAGTTTCCAGGGTGGGAGTAGCAATCAGCCCCAGCATTTT	CASSFQGGSSNQPQHF	TRBJ1-5	TRBV28	NA	NA
TGTGCCAGCTCACGACAACCGGACAGGGTGGGAACTGAAGCTTTCTTT	CASSRQPDRVGTEAFF	TRBJ1-1	TRBV18	TRBD1	NA
TGTGCCAGCAGCTCCACGACTAGAAGGTCCGGGGAGCAGTACTTC	CASSSTTRRSGEQYF	TRBJ2-5	TRBV7-9	NA	NA
TGTGCCAGCAGTCCAGGGGGTCGCTACAATGAGCAGTTCTTC	CASSPGGRYNEQFF	TRBJ2-1	TRBV6-5	TRBD1	few
TGTGCCAGCAGCCCCGAACTGCCCGGTGGGGTAGGAATCTTTTTT	CASSPELPGGVGIFF	TRBJ1-4	TRBV9	NA	NA
TGTGCCAGCTCTCCGACAGGGAACTATGGCTACACCTTC	CASSPTGNYGYTF	TRBJ1-2	TRBV18	TRBD1	once
TGCAGCGTTCGGTGGGGCTACGAGCAGTACTTC	CSVRWGYEQYF	TRBJ2-7	TRBV29-1	NA	NA
TGCGCCAGCAGCTTGGCAGGACTAGCGGGAGGGTATGAGCAGTTCTTC	CASSLAGLAGGYEQFF	TRBJ2-1	TRBV5-1	TRBD2	NA
TGTGCCAGCAGCCCAACACAAGCCTACGAGCAGTACTTC	CASSPTQAYEQYF	TRBJ2-7	TRBV27	NA	NA
TGTGCCAGCAGTAACACTAGCGTCCACGAGCAGTACTTC	CASSNTSVHEQYF	TRBJ2-7	TRBV27	TRBD2	once
TGTGCCAGCAGCTTATACCCCGCCCCTAGCACAGATACGCAGTATTTT	CASSLYPAPSTDTQYF	TRBJ2-3	TRBV7-2	NA	NA
TGTGCCAGCAGCCATGGGTTGGGCACTGAAGCTTTCTTT	CASSHGLGTEAFF	TRBJ1-1	TRBV14	NA	once
TGTGCCAGCGCTCCGAGGGGAGAGGTAGATACGCAGTATTTT	CASAPRGEVDTQYF	TRBJ2-3	TRBV7-6	NA	NA
TGTGCCATCAGTGAGTCGTTTCAGGGCTTGAACTATGGCTACACCTTC	CAISESFQGLNYGYTF	TRBJ1-2	TRBV10-3	NA	once
TGTGCCAGTAGATACAGGGTCGGGAACACTGAAGCTTTCTTT	CASRYRVGNTEAFF	TRBJ1-1	TRBV19	NA	NA
TGTGCCAGCCTGTACGCGTATACGCAGTATTTT	CASLYAYTQYF	TRBJ2-3	TRBV28	NA	NA
TGTGCCAGCAGCTTGGTTCCCAGCTCCTACGAGCAGTACTTC	CASSLVPSSYEQYF	TRBJ2-7	TRBV5-8	NA	NA
TGTGCCAGCAGTGAGTGGGGAGGAAATGAGCAGTTCTTC	CASSEWGGNEQFF	TRBJ2-1	TRBV2	NA	once
TGCGCCAGCAGCCCTCGGGAGGAGGAGAATTCACCCCTCCACTTT	CASSPREEENSPLHF	TRBJ1-6	TRBV4-1	NA	NA
TGTGCCAGCAGCTTAGGGAGCACTGAAGCTTTCTTT	CASSLGSTEAFF	TRBJ1-1	TRBV5-6	NA	few
TGTGCCAGCAGCTTGGAATGGGAGGATGGCTACACCTTC	CASSLEWEDGYTF	TRBJ1-2	TRBV5-4	NA	NA
TGTGCCAGCAGCCCCAGTCACGATGAGCAGTTCTTC	CASSPSHDEQFF	TRBJ2-1	TRBV4-2	NA	once
TGTGCCAGTAGTCCTGGACAGGGTGGGGATGAGCAGTTCTTC	CASSPGQGGDEQFF	TRBJ2-1	TRBV19	TRBD1	NA
TGTGCCAGCAGTGAAAACGGGGGGGGCACAGATACGCAGTATTTT	CASSENGGGTDTQYF	TRBJ2-3	TRBV6-4	TRBD2	NA
TGTGCCAGCAGCTTGAAGGGGTGGGGAACGGGAGGGCCATCAGATACGCAGTATTTT	CASSLKGWGTGGPSDTQYF	TRBJ2-3	TRBV5-5	TRBD2	NA
TGTGCCAGCCGTCGGGGGCTGACGGATACGCAGTATTTT	CASRRGLTDTQYF	TRBJ2-3	TRBV6-5	NA	NA